Below are 12 T cell receptor beta chains sequenced from a single sample in a study of cytomegalovirus exposure and HLA in healthy donors. TCRdb's table, derived via immunoSEQ multiplex PCR, lists solely in-frame clones and lacks some. This table holds 140,000 or so clones, 90% found once. The source material was PBMCs. The receptors were gathered from a woman aged 30 to 39 in good health and CMV-seropositive.

The rearrangement joins TRBV28 to TRBJ2-3; tentative D call: TRBD1 (6 bases). The CDR3 is 15 amino acids. With 3 bases removed from V and 5 bases from J, the gap between germline ends came to 15 bases. Germline V gives CDR1 MDHEN, CDR2 SYDVKM. The CDR3, as DNA: TGTGCCAGCAGTTTTACAGGGCGAGTGGGAGATACGCAGTATTTT. It encodes CASSFTGRVGDTQYF.

The V call is TRBV5-1, the J call TRBJ2-5; a possible D gene is TRBD2 (5 bases). Trimming cost V 9 bases and J 2 bases, with 11 bases left between them. The CDR3 covers 12 residues. The V gene's germline CDR1 is SGHRS and CDR2 YFSETQ. In DNA, the CDR3 is TGCGCCACAGCGGTCGAACAAGAGACCCAGTACTTC. Encoded protein: CATAVEQETQYF.

This chain links TRBV2 with TRBJ1-1; D unresolved. Germline CDR1 SNHLY, CDR2 FYNNEI. This CDR3 spans 13 amino acids. Trimming removed 0 bases at V and 12 bases at J, with 14 bases between. The CDR3 sequence is CASSEAENSPPFF. The CDR3 bases are TGTGCCAGCAGTGAAGCTGAAAACAGTCCCCCTTTCTTT.

The chain recombines TRBV13 with TRBJ1-6; possible D gene TRBD1, 5 bases. This CDR3 is built from 16 residues. Trimming stripped 3 bases from V and 7 bases from J, with 16 bases between. Germline V gene sequence: CDR1 PRHDT, CDR2 FYEKMQ (reference sequence). The CDR3 coding sequence is TGTGCCAGCAGCTTCGGTGGTTCAGGGCTGAATTCACCCCTCCACTTT. It yields the protein CASSFGGSGLNSPLHF.

This clone appeared many times. The chain employs TRBV7-2 and TRBJ2-1; 9 bases match TRBD2. This CDR3 contains 15 residues. After removal of 4 bases from V and 9 bases from J, the junction contained 10 bases not matched to a gene. Germline CDR1 SGHTA, CDR2 FQGNSA. CDR3 sequence: CASSSGASGVREQFF. The CDR3 bases are TGTGCCAGCAGCTCGGGGGCTAGCGGGGTCCGTGAGCAGTTCTTC.

J is TRBJ1-2 and V is TRBV7-2; 8 bases line up with TRBD1. This CDR3 has 14 amino acids. J lost 4 bases, V lost 5 bases, and 6 bases had no gene match. Germline values: CDR1 SGHTA, CDR2 FQGNSA. The CDR3 here is CASSPGQGRYGYTF. The CDR3 coding sequence is TGTGCCAGCAGCCCAGGACAGGGACGCTATGGCTACACCTTC.

The CDR3 nucleotides read TGTGCCAGCAGCCCTCCGCGGGGGAGCAGGGGAAACACCATATATTTT. Translation: CASSPPRGSRGNTIYF. V usage is TRBV7-8 and J usage is TRBJ1-3; the D gene is possibly TRBD1 (5 bases). CDR3 length: 16 residues. Trimming cost V 5 bases and J 4 bases, with 18 bases left between them. CDR1 and CDR2 (germline): SGHVS, FQNEAQ. Supplemented by reference TRBV7-8 and TRBJ1-3, the full variable domain reads GAGVSQSPRYKVAKRGQDVALRCDPISGHVSLFWYQQALGQGPEFLTYFQNEAQLDKSGLPSDRFFAERPEGSVSTLKIQRTQQEDSAVYLCASSPPRGSRGNTIYFGEGSWLTVV.

The chain uses TRBV6-1 and TRBJ2-7; D not certain. V gave up 5 bases and J gave up 2 bases, with 10 bases separating them. Germline V gives CDR1 MNHNS, CDR2 SASEGT. This CDR3 has 13 amino acids. The CDR3 protein is CASSPGPTYEQYF. Written as DNA, the CDR3 is TGTGCCAGCAGTCCAGGCCCCACCTACGAGCAGTACTTC.

The rearrangement uses TRBV5-6 and TRBJ2-1; 10 bases agree with TRBD1. The germline V gene encodes CDR1 SGHDT and CDR2 YYEEEE. This CDR3 spans 15 amino acids. The ends lost 4 bases at V and 6 bases at J; junction bases unmatched: 7. CDR3 nucleotide sequence: TGTGCCAGCAGCCTCCCGACAGGGGGCCTCAATGAGCAGTTCTTC. The encoded protein is CASSLPTGGLNEQFF.

V and J are TRBV19 and TRBJ2-3; a weak D match, TRBD2 (7 bases). The CDR3 is 15 residues long. V was pared by 3 bases and J by 4 bases, with 14 bases between. Per germline, CDR1 LNHDA and CDR2 SQIVND (reference sequence). CDR3 residues: CASSISGGFSDTQYF. The CDR3 region has the DNA TGTGCCAGTAGTATTTCGGGGGGCTTCTCAGATACGCAGTATTTT.

The CDR3 sequence is CASSLAYRGAEGYTF. The DNA for the CDR3 is TGTGCCAGCAGCTTAGCCTACAGGGGGGCGGAGGGCTACACCTTC. V gene TRBV7-2 combines with J gene TRBJ1-2, with 8 bases that match TRBD1. Germline V gene lookup returns CDR1 SGHTA and CDR2 FQGNSA. J was trimmed by 8 bases and V by 0 bases; bases with no gene match: 8. This CDR3 spans 15 amino acids.

The V call is TRBV6-6, the J call TRBJ2-3; 8 bases agree with TRBD2. V lost 7 bases and J lost 1; bases outside the gene matches: 4. The CDR3 covers 14 residues. Germline lookup yields CDR1 MNHNY and CDR2 SVGAGI (reference sequence). CDR3 loop: CASTASGRTDTQYF. DNA for the CDR3: TGTGCCAGCACGGCTAGCGGGCGCACAGATACGCAGTATTTT.